The T cell receptor beta chain under discussion was sequenced for a study of T-cell reconstitution after alpha-beta-depleted transplantation in children. Overall study findings and caveats: The authors attributed T-cell counts and diversity one year after transplant mostly to newly produced T cells. About two months after transplant, alpha-beta T cells reportedly came from several hundred expanded graft clones. For some patients, TCRbeta diversity was high at day 60 because of recipient T cells and thymic progenitors that survived.

This clonotype was seen at least ten times. Its target is not known. This CDR3 has 16 residues. J gave up 0 bases and V 5 bases, and 5 bases lay outside the gene matches. The germline V gene has CDR1 DFQATT and CDR2 SNEGSKA (reference sequence). Using unique molecular identifiers, the investigators prepared the TCRbeta library. TCRdb re-called the PCR reads with MiXCR, one entry per CDR3 protein. Of about 160,000 distinct CDR3 sequences in the sample, approximately 12% are singletons; the top ten hold roughly 13%. The chain carries TRBV20-1 and TRBJ2-3; 13 positions agree with TRBD2. The material sequenced was PBMCs, taken before TCRalphabeta/CD19-depleted stem cell transplant. The TCR originated in a boy aged 2 to 10 with acute myeloid leukemia, due to receive a stem cell transplant. CDR3 nucleotide sequence: TGCAGTGCTCAACTAGCGGGGGGGCGTAGCACAGATACGCAGTATTTT. It encodes CSAQLAGGRSTDTQYF.